This T cell receptor (beta chain) was identified in a study of PD-1 blockade in classical Hodgkin lymphoma. The study, taken as a whole, reports: By C4D1, diversity of CD4+ TCRs had risen significantly, whereas that of CD8+ TCRs had not. Diminished baseline TCR diversity has been reported in newly diagnosed patients relative to healthy donors. Before treatment, complete responders showed about the same diversity as newly diagnosed patients.

This clone was seen a handful of times. What it recognizes is unknown. V was clipped by 5 bases and J by 1 base, with 4 bases between them. Germline lookup yields CDR1 SGHTA and CDR2 FQGTGA. CDR3 length equals 12 residues. This table comes from immunoSEQ multiplex PCR, and its TCRdb copy is limited to in-frame clones, with some not included. Seen here are about 36,000 clones, approximately 69% observed once, and the top ten hold around an eighth. Every patient relapsed after autologous stem cell transplantation, and brentuximab vedotin exposure varied. The best responses consisted of complete response, partial response or progressive disease.

The chain joins TRBV7-3 to TRBJ2-3, with D unclear. This specimen was peripheral blood mononuclear cells (PBMCs), taken before the second cycle of nivolumab. The receptor's source is a human donor with classical Hodgkin lymphoma. CDR3 coding DNA: TGTGCCAGCAGCCCAGGCACAGATACGCAGTATTTT. It codes for CASSPGTDTQYF.